The 2 T cell receptor beta chains in this list originate from one sample, sequenced in a study of T cells in women clearing cervical HPV infection. TCRdb keeps only in-frame clones here, not all; method: immunoSEQ multiplex PCR. This sample's clone table lists roughly 35,000 clones. Sequencing was carried out using blood buffy coat. Receptors originate from a woman aged 18 to 69 with a cervical HPV16 infection that either progressed to CIN3+ or cleared (not recorded which).

Concerning this clone: One end of the junction varies from germline; a read error may be responsible. The read stops 3 residues short of the end of the CDR3; the missing end is completed from the germline J gene. Other DNA sequences within the sample encode an identical CDR3. V is TRBV19 and J is TRBJ1-3; possible D gene TRBD1, 5 bases. There are 16 residues in the CDR3. Per the germline V gene, CDR1 is LNHDA and CDR2 is SQIVND (reference sequence). The CDR3 loop reads CASSIRQPSSGNTIYF. The CDR3 DNA, read in part, is TGTGCCAGTAGTATCCGACAGCCCAGCTCTGGAAACACT.

Notes on this clone: The read terminates 3 residues ahead of where the CDR3 ends, so the germline J gene completes it. This chain joins TRBV19 and TRBJ1-2; D possibly corresponds to TRBD1 (6 bases). CDR1 is LNHDA and CDR2 is SQIVND in the germline V gene (reference sequence). There are 13 residues in the CDR3. The CDR3 DNA, read in part, is TGTGCCAGTAGACTCGCGGGGGCAGATACC. This translates into CASRLAGADT. The entire CDR3 is CASRLAGADTYTF.